Each of the 31 T cell receptor beta chains below was sequenced from the same sample in a study of T-cell memory formation after mild COVID-19. TCRdb re-derived calls from the 5' RACE reads in MiXCR, one entry per CDR3 protein. Of a few hundred thousand distinct CDR3 sequences listed, roughly a tenth are singletons. Input material: PBMCs or a T cell subset sorted from them (not recorded which). Receptors were obtained from a man aged 18-30 years who had mild COVID-19 (a few samples of this study predate the infection). Cell type and time point are not known.

This clonotype was observed a few times. The chain uses TRBV11-2 and TRBJ1-5; no definite D call. CDR3 size: 14 residues. The ends were cut back, 6 bases at V and 8 bases at J, with 17 bases in the middle. From germline, CDR1 is SGHAT and CDR2 FQNNGV. The CDR3 coding sequence is TGTGCCAGCAGAGCGACCGGCGTTAATAAGCCCCAGCATTTT. Its translation: CASRATGVNKPQHF.

The table lists this clonotype with a few counts. The V call is TRBV2, the J call TRBJ2-7; D ambiguous. Trimming stripped 2 bases from V and 2 bases from J, with 7 bases between. In germline, CDR1 is SNHLY, CDR2 FYNNEI. This CDR3 comprises 13 residues. CDR3 sequence reads: CASSERQAYEQYF. The CDR3 bases are TGTGCCAGCAGTGAAAGGCAAGCCTACGAGCAGTACTTC.

The genes are TRBV27 and TRBJ2-3; D is possibly TRBD2 (7 bases). The V gene lost 8 bases and the J gene lost 6 bases, with 15 bases spanning the gap. The CDR3 extends over 13 amino acids. Germline loops: CDR1 MNHEY, CDR2 SMNVEV (reference sequence). CDR3 region: CASRRGAGDTQYF. CDR3 sequence (DNA): TGTGCCAGCCGCCGGGGGGCTGGGGATACGCAGTATTTT.

This chain uses TRBV5-1 with TRBJ2-3; 7 nucleotides match TRBD2. There are 15 residues in the CDR3. Germline V gene sequence: CDR1 SGHRS, CDR2 YFSETQ. With 1 base clipped from V and 5 bases from J, the junction kept 7 bases outside the gene matches. CDR3 bases: TGCGCCAGCAGCTTGATTCCCGAGCGGGGAGATACGCAGTATTTT. Its protein is CASSLIPERGDTQYF.

The chain has TRBV12-3 or TRBV12-4 and TRBJ2-1; D assignment may be TRBD1 or TRBD2 (7 bases each). V was clipped by 6 bases and J by 5 bases, with 17 bases between them. CDR3 length equals 15 residues. This CDR3 reads CASRSTGEGHNEQFF. The DNA for the CDR3 is TGTGCCAGCAGAAGTACAGGGGAGGGTCACAATGAGCAGTTCTTC.

This chain uses TRBV30 with TRBJ1-6, with unresolved D. Germline-derived CDR1 and CDR2 are GTSNPN and SVGIG (reference sequence). Trimming stripped 2 bases from V and 11 bases from J, with 19 bases between. The CDR3 is made up of 15 amino acids. CDR3: CAWSIPEPARPPLHF. CDR3 DNA: TGTGCCTGGAGTATTCCGGAGCCCGCTCGGCCACCCCTCCACTTT.

The chain has TRBV6-5 and TRBJ1-2, with 7 nucleotides matching TRBD1. Germline trimming cut 4 bases from V and 0 bases from J; bases unmatched to any gene: 5. CDR3 length: 15 residues. CDR1 and CDR2 (germline): MNHEY, SVGAGI. The CDR3 spells CASSLTGTANYGYTF. CDR3 nucleotides: TGTGCCAGCAGTTTAACCGGGACAGCTAACTATGGCTACACCTTC.

This clonotype has just a few counts. The rearrangement uses TRBV4-3 and TRBJ2-1, with TRBD2 identical over 10 bases. V shed 1 base and J 10 bases; nucleotides not matched to a gene: 13. Per germline, CDR1 LGHNA and CDR2 YSLEER. The CDR3 sequence is 17 residues long. In nucleotides, the CDR3 is TGCGCCAGCAGCCAAGTTAGTAGCGGGGGGATGTTAATAGAGCAGTTCTTC. It codes for CASSQVSSGGMLIEQFF.

The CDR3 here is CASSQESGRGDHGYTF. In DNA form, the CDR3 reads TGCGCCAGCAGCCAAGAATCGGGGAGGGGGGATCATGGCTACACCTTC. This chain uses TRBV4-3 with TRBJ1-2, with D possibly matching TRBD1 (6 bases). The ends were cut back, 0 bases at V and 6 bases at J, with 17 bases in the middle. This CDR3 has 16 amino acids. Germline CDR1 and CDR2: LGHNA and YSLEER.

This clonotype was observed a few times. The V and J genes are TRBV4-2 and TRBJ2-1, with 8 bases lining up with TRBD2. Trimming took 1 base from V and 3 from J; bases not matched to a gene: 8. Germline assignment: CDR1 LGHNA and CDR2 YNFKEQ. The CDR3 contains 17 residues. In DNA, the CDR3 is TGTGCCAGCAGCCAAGGGCCCGAAGCGGGGGACTACAATGAGCAGTTCTTC. It translates to CASSQGPEAGDYNEQFF.

The chain recombines TRBV29-1 with TRBJ2-2; TRBD1 aligns across 7 bases. The CDR3 runs 16 residues. Germline CDR1 reads SQVTM; CDR2 reads ANQGSEA. Losses at the gene ends were 6 bases for V and 0 bases for J; bases not matched to a gene: 10. CDR3 in amino acids: CSVPDRARPNTGELFF. Written as DNA, the CDR3 is TGCAGCGTCCCCGACAGGGCTCGACCGAACACCGGGGAGCTGTTTTTT.

This clonotype was observed a few times. This sequence joins TRBV4-3 and TRBJ2-1; 14 nucleotides match TRBD2. V gave up 0 bases and J gave up 7 bases; unmatched junction bases: 5. The CDR3 sequence is 17 residues long. The germline gives CDR1 LGHNA, CDR2 YSLEER. The CDR3 here is CASSQDPGLAGENEQFF. Written as DNA, the CDR3 is TGCGCCAGCAGCCAAGATCCGGGACTAGCGGGGGAAAATGAGCAGTTCTTC.

This clonotype appeared a few times. This chain uses TRBV10-3 with TRBJ2-7, with D maybe TRBD2 (5 bases). CDR3 size: 13 residues. Germline V gene lookup returns CDR1 ENHRY and CDR2 SYGVKD. V was trimmed by 3 bases and J by 3 bases, leaving 9 bases between them. CDR3 protein: CAISEGLSYEQYV. DNA of the CDR3: TGTGCCATCAGTGAAGGACTCAGCTACGAGCAGTACGTC.

V gene TRBV19 combines with J gene TRBJ1-1; D gene unclear. Trimming removed 5 bases from V and 6 bases from J, with 25 bases in between. CDR1 is LNHDA and CDR2 is SQIVND in the germline V gene (reference sequence). CDR3 size: 17 residues. CDR3 sequence reads: CASSPDRNAPAPAEAFF. The CDR3 DNA sequence: TGTGCCAGTAGTCCAGACCGGAACGCTCCCGCGCCCGCTGAAGCTTTCTTT.

This clonotype showed up just a few times. This chain links TRBV7-2 with TRBJ2-1, with D tentatively TRBD1 (7 bases). Germline-derived CDR1 and CDR2 are SGHTA and FQGNSA. The CDR3 has 14 amino acids. V was cut by 5 bases and J by 7 bases, with 15 bases left in between. CDR3 sequence reads: CASSLQTGRNEQFF. In nucleotides, the CDR3 is TGTGCCAGCAGCCTCCAGACAGGGAGGAATGAGCAGTTCTTC. The full variable domain, completed using reference TRBV7-2 and TRBJ2-1, is GAGVSQSPSNKVTEKGKDVELRCDPISGHTALYWYRQSLGQGLEFLIYFQGNSAPDKSGLPSDRFSAERTGGSVSTLTIQRTQQEDSAVYLCASSLQTGRNEQFFGPGTRLTVL.

V usage is TRBV9 and J usage is TRBJ2-3; TRBD2 aligns across 7 bases. Germline CDR1 and CDR2: SGDLS and YYNGEE. The CDR3 consists of 16 residues. Trimming removed 0 bases from V and 4 bases from J; junction bases left unmatched: 8. In DNA, the CDR3 is TGTGCCAGCAGCGTAGCCGTGGGGGGGTTCGCAGATACGCAGTATTTT. Protein sequence: CASSVAVGGFADTQYF.

This clonotype was seen repeatedly, ten times or more. This chain uses TRBV6-1 with TRBJ2-7; 7 bases match TRBD1. V shed 8 bases, J shed 5 bases, and the junction held 6 bases outside the gene matches. The CDR3 consists of 12 residues. Germline CDR1 and CDR2: MNHNS and SASEGT. The CDR3 sequence is CASLLQGNEQYF. The DNA of the CDR3 is TGTGCCAGCCTCCTACAGGGGAACGAGCAGTACTTC.

This clonotype was seen ten or more times. The chain has TRBV7-3 and TRBJ2-5, with 10 bases identical to TRBD2. CDR3 length: 15 amino acids. V shed 4 bases and J 2 bases; nucleotides not matched to a gene: 4. Germline CDR1 and CDR2: SGHTA and FQGTGA. CDR3 in DNA: TGTGCCAGCAGCTCACTAGCGGGGAATCAAGAGACCCAGTACTTC. It specifies CASSSLAGNQETQYF.

The V gene is TRBV12-3 or TRBV12-4, the J gene TRBJ2-5; unclear D gene. Trimming removed 5 bases at V and 3 bases at J, with 13 bases between. This CDR3 spans 14 amino acids. The CDR3 sequence is CASSPSVREETQYF. CDR3 nucleotides: TGTGCCAGCAGTCCCTCGGTCCGGGAAGAGACCCAGTACTTC.

For the CDR3, the DNA is TGTGCCTGGAGTCCGGGACAGGGGGCTGAGCCCCAGCATTTT. Translating gives CAWSPGQGAEPQHF. The J gene is TRBJ1-5, the V gene TRBV30; 12 bases map to TRBD1. The germline V gene has CDR1 GTSNPN and CDR2 SVGIG (reference sequence). J was trimmed by 8 bases and V by 2 bases; bases with no gene match: 4. The CDR3 runs 14 residues.

The sample holds a few counts of this clonotype. The V and J genes are TRBV7-9 and TRBJ2-6; D is unclear. From germline, CDR1 is SEHNR and CDR2 FQNEAQ (reference sequence). V shed 6 bases and J shed 0 bases, with 18 bases lying between them. The CDR3 is 18 amino acids. The CDR3 loop is CASSNRRTVPSGANVLTF. The CDR3 DNA reads TGTGCCAGCAGTAACCGTAGGACCGTCCCCTCTGGGGCCAACGTCCTGACTTTC.

This clonotype was seen only a few times. The chain links TRBV5-1 to TRBJ1-2; 7 nucleotides line up with TRBD1. Germline V gene sequence: CDR1 SGHRS, CDR2 YFSETQ. V shed 7 bases and J 2 bases; nucleotides not matched to a gene: 5. The length of the CDR3 is 13 residues. As DNA, the CDR3 is TGCGCCAGCGGTCCGACAGGGAACTATGGCTACACCTTC. Amino acids: CASGPTGNYGYTF. The variable domain in full, with the rest retrieved from reference TRBV5-1 and TRBJ1-2, is KAGVTQTPRYLIKTRGQQVTLSCSPISGHRSVSWYQQTPGQGLQFLFEYFSETQRNKGNFPGRFSGRQFSNSRSEMNVSTLELGDSALYLCASGPTGNYGYTFGSGTRLTVV.

In DNA form, the CDR3 reads TGTGCCAGCAGCAGAGCCGGGGGTACGGCTTTCTTT. Translating gives CASSRAGGTAFF. The chain carries TRBV7-9 and TRBJ1-1, with D perhaps matching TRBD1 (5 bases). Trimming removed 5 bases at V and 11 bases at J, with 15 bases between. CDR1 and CDR2 from the germline V gene are SEHNR and FQNEAQ (reference sequence). This CDR3 is 12 amino acids long. Full variable domain (rest looked up from reference TRBV7-9 and TRBJ1-1): DTGVSQNPRHKITKRGQNVTFRCDPISEHNRLYWYRQTLGQGPEFLTYFQNEAQLEKSRLLSDRFSAERPKGSFSTLEIQRTEQGDSAMYLCASSRAGGTAFFGQGTRLTVV.

This sequence joins TRBV7-3 and TRBJ2-3; D unclear. Germline CDR1 and CDR2: SGHTA and FQGTGA. CDR3 size: 11 residues. Trimming pared 1 base from V and 10 bases from J, leaving 6 bases between. The CDR3 loop is CASSLIHAQYF. DNA of the CDR3: TGTGCCAGCAGCTTAATACACGCGCAGTATTTT. The full variable domain, its missing parts supplied by reference TRBV7-3 and TRBJ2-3, is GAGVSQTPSNKVTEKGKYVELRCDPISGHTALYWYRQSLGQGPEFLIYFQGTGAADDSGLPNDRFFAVRPEGSVSTLKIQRTERGDSAVYLCASSLIHAQYFGPGTRLTVL.

The chain recombines TRBV6-1 with TRBJ2-7; the match to TRBD1 covers 8 bases. CDR1 MNHNS and CDR2 SASEGT come from the germline V gene. CDR3 length equals 14 residues. V gave up 8 bases and J gave up 2 bases; unmatched junction bases: 8. The CDR3: CASLTTGATYEQYF. CDR3 nucleotides: TGTGCCAGCTTGACGACAGGGGCTACCTACGAGCAGTACTTC.

This clonotype was counted only a few times. The chain is built from TRBV27 and TRBJ2-7; D remains ambiguous. CDR3 length: 15 residues. Germline CDR1 and CDR2: MNHEY and SMNVEV (reference sequence). Trimming stripped 6 bases from V and 1 base from J, with 16 bases between. The CDR3 DNA reads TGTGCCAGCAGCCTCGGTGGCGGCAGTTCCTACGAGCAGTACTTC. Residues: CASSLGGGSSYEQYF.

The rearrangement uses TRBV5-1 and TRBJ1-4; D unresolved. Trimming pared 5 bases from V and 0 bases from J, leaving 11 bases between. Germline CDR1 SGHRS, CDR2 YFSETQ. This CDR3 spans 15 amino acids. CDR3 DNA sequence: TGCGCCAGCAGTTATATCGGACCAACTAATGAAAAACTGTTTTTT. Translating gives CASSYIGPTNEKLFF.

This clonotype was observed a few times. J is TRBJ2-4 and V is TRBV9; D is uncertain. This CDR3 is 16 amino acids long. The germline V and J ends were trimmed by 0 bases and 0 bases, with 10 bases remaining between them. The V gene's germline CDR1 is SGDLS and CDR2 YYNGEE. As DNA, the CDR3 is TGTGCCAGCAGCGTAGGAACATCCCGAGCCAAAAACATTCAGTACTTC. It specifies CASSVGTSRAKNIQYF. Looking up the rest from reference TRBV9 and TRBJ2-4 gives the full variable domain: DSGVTQTPKHLITATGQRVTLRCSPRSGDLSVYWYQQSLDQGLQFLIQYYNGEERAKGNILERFSAQQFPDLHSELNLSSLELGDSALYFCASSVGTSRAKNIQYFGAGTRLSVL.

This clonotype was recorded a few times. The CDR3 nucleotides read TGTGCCACCGCGACAGGGGGGATCACTGAAGCTTTCTTT. Amino acid sequence: CATATGGITEAFF. The chain is built from TRBV2 and TRBJ1-1; 9 nucleotides agree with TRBD1. The CDR3 runs to 13 residues. The germline V gene encodes CDR1 SNHLY and CDR2 FYNNEI. With V trimmed by 10 bases and J by 4 bases, 7 bases remained unmatched. Supplemented by reference TRBV2 and TRBJ1-1, the full variable domain reads EPEVTQTPSHQVTQMGQEVILRCVPISNHLYFYWYRQILGQKVEFLVSFYNNEISEKSEIFDDQFSVERPDGSNFTLKIRSTKLEDSAMYFCATATGGITEAFFGQGTRLTVV.

This clonotype has a handful of counts. The J gene is TRBJ1-1, the V gene TRBV6-2 or TRBV6-3; 8 bases line up with TRBD1. With V trimmed by 5 bases and J by 5 bases, 7 bases remained unmatched. This CDR3 comprises 14 residues. Germline V gene sequence: CDR1 MNHEY, CDR2 SVGEGT. The CDR3: CASSLSGGWTEAFF. The CDR3 DNA is TGTGCCAGCAGTCTTTCAGGGGGCTGGACTGAAGCTTTCTTT.

This clonotype was found a few times. A junction end diverges from the germline sequence, so it may reflect a read error. The J gene is TRBJ2-3, the V gene TRBV4-1; 14 nucleotides match TRBD2. Germline CDR1 is MGHRA and CDR2 is YSYEKL. There are 16 residues in the CDR3. Here the CDR3 reads CARSQGLAGVADTQYF. The CDR3, as DNA: TGCGCCAGAAGCCAGGGACTAGCGGGGGTGGCAGATACGCAGTATTTT.